The 19 T cell receptor beta chains below come from one sample, sequenced in a study of vaccination and CD4 T cells after COVID-19. Which antigens these TCRs recognize remains unknown. Sequencing of the DNA from cultured CD4+ T cells was carried out with the Oncomine TCR Beta short-read assay. One entry per CDR3 protein, called by TCRdb with MiXCR from the PCR reads. The sample holds over 14,000 distinct CDR3 sequences, about 50% seen once. This sample's treatment: approximately nine-day PBMC culture with coronavirus spike peptide pools or control peptides (ViraFEST assay). The sequenced sample was CD4+ T cells from blood, cultured in vitro. These receptor sequences come from a human donor who had recovered from COVID-19.

This clonotype occurred a few times. The chain joins TRBV7-2 to TRBJ2-2; TRBD2 agrees at 9 bases. J lost 7 bases, V lost 2 bases, and 8 bases had no gene match. This CDR3 comprises 16 residues. Germline V gene data show CDR1 as SGHTA and CDR2 as FQGNSA. CDR3 in DNA: TGTGCCAGCAGCTTAAGGGCTAGCGGGACGAGCGGGGAGCTGTTTTTT. It yields the protein CASSLRASGTSGELFF.

The chain combines TRBV28 with TRBJ2-7, with 9 bases aligning to TRBD1. Trimming cost V 7 bases and J 1 base; bases outside gene matches: 5. Germline CDR1 is MDHEN and CDR2 is SYDVKM. There are 14 residues in the CDR3. The CDR3 sequence is CASTWGQGSYEQYF. CDR3 DNA sequence: TGTGCCAGCACCTGGGGACAGGGATCCTACGAGCAGTACTTC.

Only a few counts were recorded for this clonotype. The J gene is TRBJ1-2, the V gene TRBV6-1, with D unresolved. V dropped 0 bases and J dropped 8 bases, with 10 bases sitting between them. The germline gives CDR1 MNHNS, CDR2 SASEGT. The CDR3 contains 13 residues. The CDR3, as DNA: TGTGCCAGCAGTGAAGCGCAGGTCTGGGGCTACACCTTC. It specifies CASSEAQVWGYTF.

This clonotype was counted only a few times. This rearrangement joins TRBV7-6 to TRBJ2-3; 11 bases are shared with TRBD2. The CDR3 is 17 amino acids. Germline CDR1 reads SGHVS; CDR2 reads FNYEAQ. V dropped 1 base and J dropped 5; count of bases not matched to a gene: 8. The CDR3 region is CASSLGRTSGRIDTQYF. The DNA of the CDR3 is TGTGCCAGCAGCTTAGGGCGAACTAGCGGGAGAATAGATACGCAGTATTTT.

V is TRBV7-2 and J is TRBJ2-1, with D hard to call. The CDR3 totals 14 residues. The V gene lost 5 bases and the J gene lost 8 bases, with 16 bases spanning the gap. Per the germline V gene, CDR1 is SGHTA and CDR2 is FQGNSA. The CDR3 reads CASSPRVWIYEQFF. CDR3 nucleotide sequence: TGTGCCAGCAGCCCCCGAGTTTGGATTTATGAGCAGTTCTTC.

The rearrangement uses TRBV20-1 and TRBJ2-1; D call uncertain. CDR1 is DFQATT and CDR2 is SNEGSKA in the germline V gene (reference sequence). The V end lost 4 bases, the J end lost 6 bases, and 16 bases lay between the germline ends. CDR3 size: 14 residues. This CDR3 reads CSANRQVQFNEQFF. The CDR3 nucleotides are TGCAGTGCTAATCGTCAGGTACAATTCAATGAGCAGTTCTTC.

This clonotype appeared a single time. V is TRBV6-1 and J is TRBJ1-5; D unresolved. CDR1 MNHNS and CDR2 SASEGT come from the germline V gene. The length of the CDR3 is 15 residues. Trimming shortened V by 6 bases and J by 3 bases, and 15 bases separated the two germline ends. The CDR3 nucleotides are TGTGCCAGCAGAACGGGGTACGGAAACAATCAGCCCCAGCATTTT. As protein: CASRTGYGNNQPQHF.

A single count supports this clonotype. The chain couples TRBV10-3 to TRBJ2-7, with 7 bases fitting TRBD2. The ends lost 5 bases at V and 4 bases at J; junction bases unmatched: 8. The CDR3 has 14 amino acids. Germline loops: CDR1 ENHRY, CDR2 SYGVKD. CDR3 coding DNA: TGTGCCATCAGTTCCACGGGAGGACGGTACGAGCAGTACTTC. It translates to CAISSTGGRYEQYF.

The chain employs TRBV7-9 and TRBJ2-3; 8 nucleotides line up with TRBD1. There are 16 residues in the CDR3. V shed 5 bases, J shed 1 base, and the junction held 8 bases outside the gene matches. Per germline, CDR1 SEHNR and CDR2 FQNEAQ (reference sequence). The CDR3 sequence: CASSPYPGQGTDTQYF. For the CDR3, the DNA is TGTGCCAGCAGCCCGTACCCGGGACAGGGCACAGATACGCAGTATTTT.

Comments on this clonotype: An end of the junction differs from the germline gene, which may be a read error. The CDR3 loop is CATSGETGPNYGYTF. The CDR3 DNA follows: TGTGCCACCAGCGGAGAAACCGGACCTAACTATGGCTACACCTTC. The V and J genes are TRBV15 and TRBJ1-2, with D hard to call. Germline V lookup: CDR1 LNHNV, CDR2 YYDKDF (reference sequence). The CDR3 is 15 residues long.

This chain links TRBV6-2 or TRBV6-3 with TRBJ1-6; 8 bases map to TRBD1. The CDR3 sequence is 13 residues long. Germline CDR1 reads MNHEY; CDR2 reads SVGEGT. V was clipped by 10 bases and J by 5 bases; unmatched bases: 4. CDR3 loop: CATGQAHNSPLHF. The CDR3 DNA is TGTGCCACGGGACAGGCACATAATTCACCCCTCCACTTT.

This clonotype is a singleton in its sample. This chain joins TRBV18 and TRBJ1-1; D is ambiguous. V lost 3 bases to trimming and J lost 1 base, with 6 bases between them. The germline V gene encodes CDR1 KGHSH and CDR2 LQKENI. CDR3 size: 13 residues. The DNA for the CDR3 is TGTGCCAGCTCACCGGCAGGGAACACTGAAGCTTTCTTT. Translation: CASSPAGNTEAFF.

The V gene is TRBV29-1, the J gene TRBJ2-5; D remains unclear. Trimming took off 7 bases at V and 3 bases at J, with 12 bases between the two ends. This CDR3 is 12 amino acids long. The V gene's germline CDR1 is SQVTM and CDR2 ANQGSEA. This chain's CDR3 is CSAQRTEETQYF. The CDR3 DNA is TGCAGCGCTCAGCGAACAGAAGAGACCCAGTACTTC.

This clonotype was seen a handful of times. V and J are TRBV15 and TRBJ1-2; 7 positions agree with TRBD1. In germline, CDR1 is LNHNV, CDR2 YYDKDF (reference sequence). The ends lost 5 bases at V and 5 bases at J; junction bases unmatched: 8. The CDR3 has 14 amino acids. The chain's CDR3 is CATSRPGTEYGYTF. As DNA, the CDR3 is TGTGCCACCAGCCGTCCCGGGACAGAGTATGGCTACACCTTC. The variable domain in full, with the rest retrieved from reference TRBV15 and TRBJ1-2, is DAMVIQNPRYQVTQFGKPVTLSCSQTLNHNVMYWYQQKSSQAPKLLFHYYDKDFNNEADTPDNFQSRRPNTSFCFLDIRSPGLGDTAMYLCATSRPGTEYGYTFGSGTRLTVV.

The J gene is TRBJ1-2, the V gene TRBV5-1; the D is unclear. Trimming took off 1 base at V and 4 bases at J, with 5 bases between the two ends. Germline CDR1 reads SGHRS; CDR2 reads YFSETQ. The CDR3 length is 12 residues. The CDR3 sequence: CASSLTGYGYTF. In DNA form, the CDR3 reads TGCGCCAGCAGCTTGACGGGCTATGGCTACACCTTC.

The chain joins TRBV27 to TRBJ1-5; D possibly corresponds to TRBD1 (5 bases). V lost 1 base and J 4 bases, leaving 8 bases between the germline ends. Germline V gene data show CDR1 as MNHEY and CDR2 as SMNVEV (reference sequence). The CDR3 consists of 14 residues. This CDR3 reads CASSLFAGNQPQHF. The CDR3 nucleotides read TGTGCCAGCAGTTTATTTGCAGGGAATCAGCCCCAGCATTTT.

The chain combines TRBV6-1 with TRBJ2-4, with a weak D call TRBD2 (6 bases). CDR1 and CDR2 (germline): MNHNS, SASEGT. V lost 6 bases, J lost 9 bases, and 15 bases lay in between. The CDR3 totals 13 residues. CDR3: CASRSTSVGIQYF. Here the CDR3 DNA reads TGTGCCAGCAGATCGACTAGTGTGGGCATTCAGTACTTC.

The chain has TRBV7-9 and TRBJ2-1; 11 bases fit TRBD2. The germline CDR1 and CDR2 sequences are SEHNR and FQNEAQ (reference sequence). J gave up 8 bases and V 5 bases, and 8 bases lay outside the gene matches. The CDR3 covers 15 residues. The CDR3: CASSPRNSGRDEQFF. The CDR3 nucleotides are TGTGCCAGCAGCCCTCGAAATAGCGGGAGGGATGAGCAGTTCTTC.

This clonotype was recorded a few times. The gene calls are TRBV2 and TRBJ2-2, with TRBD2 as a possible D gene (5 bases). CDR3 length: 13 residues. The ends were cut back, 5 bases at V and 4 bases at J, with 8 bases in the middle. Looked up from germline, CDR1 is SNHLY and CDR2 is FYNNEI. CDR3 protein: CASSTLGTGELFF. CDR3 DNA sequence: TGTGCCAGCAGTACACTAGGCACCGGGGAGCTGTTTTTT.